Given below is one T cell receptor beta chain in context. Its matching antigen is unknown. PCR primers comprised 60 Vbeta and 13 Jbeta primers. Assay: immunoSEQ multiplex PCR; the TCRdb copy retains only in-frame clones and omits some. The sample includes about 160,000 clones, 75% to 90% of them seen just once. The sample comes from a study of cytomegalovirus exposure and HLA in healthy donors. Overall study findings and caveats: As was reported, the classifier diagnosed cytomegalovirus status with high specificity and sensitivity. Excluded: some indistinguishable V segments such as TRBV6-2 and TRBV6-3. Researchers counted some 150 TCR beta chains as cytomegalovirus-associated.

The CDR3 has 15 amino acids. In germline, CDR1 is SGHTA, CDR2 FQGTGA. The germline V and J ends were trimmed by 2 bases and 3 bases, with 13 bases remaining between them. The clonotype originates from a woman under 30 in good health and CMV-seronegative. Sequenced input: PBMCs. This chain uses TRBV7-3 with TRBJ1-1; D might be TRBD1 (5 bases). The CDR3 region is CASSLGLGPYTEAFF. CDR3 sequence (DNA): TGTGCCAGCAGCTTAGGGCTGGGGCCATACACTGAAGCTTTCTTT.